This T cell receptor (beta chain) was retrieved from a study of cytomegalovirus exposure and HLA in healthy donors. Trimming took off 2 bases at V and 5 bases at J, with 6 bases between the two ends. The V gene's germline CDR1 is SGHVS and CDR2 FQNEAQ. This CDR3 is built from 13 residues. The PCR had 60 Vbeta and 13 Jbeta primers. Generated by immunoSEQ multiplex PCR, the TCRdb table keeps only in-frame clones and is missing some. The table lists around 150,000 clones, roughly 75% of them singletons. The TCR originated in a male donor in good health and CMV-seronegative. The chain carries TRBV7-8 and TRBJ1-4, with D possibly TRBD1 on 5 matching bases. Sequenced input: PBMCs. The CDR3 protein is CASSLYRNEKLFF. DNA for the CDR3: TGTGCCAGCAGCTTATACAGGAATGAAAAACTGTTTTTT.